This TCR beta chain was found in a study of cytomegalovirus exposure and HLA in healthy donors. The PCR employed 60 Vbeta primers together with 13 Jbeta primers. TCRdb keeps only in-frame clones here, not all; method: immunoSEQ multiplex PCR. The sample lists some 65,000 clones; 68% were seen once. The CDR3 covers 16 residues. Germline assignment: CDR1 SEHNR and CDR2 FQNEAQ (reference sequence). V was pared by 0 bases and J by 5 bases, with 13 bases between. Likely unrecorded immune exposures existed in these nominally healthy donors. A few counts support this clone. Its antigen is unknown. Study results and limitations: In a later analysis, 15,000 to 20,000 TCR beta sequences were associated with HLA alleles at 0.05 false discovery rate.

The receptor was isolated from a woman aged 25 to 45 in good health and CMV-seronegative. The sequencing sample was made of PBMCs. The V gene is TRBV7-9, the J gene TRBJ1-4; tentatively, D is TRBD1 (5 bases). CDR3 sequence: CASSLAAAGPNEKLFF. CDR3 DNA sequence: TGTGCCAGCAGCTTAGCGGCGGCAGGGCCGAATGAAAAACTGTTTTTT.